This entry is about one T cell receptor (beta chain). What it recognizes is unknown. The record originates from a study of a mutant IDH1 vaccine in newly diagnosed glioma. Whole-study context: Once 4-6 weeks had passed after radiotherapy alone, vaccination started, or it started with temozolomide cycles. V12 fell at week 35 and V13, the study end, at week 47.

CDR1 and CDR2 (germline): MNHEY, SMNVEV (reference sequence). Unmatched junction bases numbered 5, after V lost 4 bases and J lost 3 bases. This CDR3 is 14 amino acids long. The table came from immunoSEQ multiplex PCR; TCRdb's copy has only in-frame clones and leaves some out. Of some 30,000 clones detected, about 80% appear once; the ten largest clones hold less than 30%. Time point of the sample: week 47, end of study. Every vaccine dose comprised 300 ug of mutant IDH1 20-mer peptide plus topical imiquimod. The origin of this receptor is a man aged 30 to 45 with glioma. The chain couples TRBV27 to TRBJ1-2; 7 bases are a match to TRBD1. The sample consisted of PBMCs, taken from a glioma patient whose treatment included an IDH1 peptide vaccine. DNA for the CDR3: TGTGCCAGCAGTTCTTGGCAGGGGGACTATGGCTACACCTTC. This translates into CASSSWQGDYGYTF.